This T cell receptor (beta chain) was captured in a study of T cell responses to AZD1222 COVID-19 vaccine. Germline V gene data show CDR1 as SGHRS and CDR2 as YFSETQ. The CDR3 consists of 16 residues. V was shortened by 0 bases and J by 8 bases, with 17 bases between the two germline ends. Concerning this clone: Its antigen is unidentified.

TCRdb keeps only in-frame clones here, not all; method: immunoSEQ multiplex PCR. The sample shows tens of thousands of clones, 86% of them seen only once. Findings and caveats of the study: Clonal diversity may have been underestimated in mostly white British donors. Among spike-specific TCRs, nearly half reportedly target unmutated variant regions.

The rearrangement joins TRBV5-1 to TRBJ1-4; D uncertain. Sample: peripheral blood, taken 28 days after the second AZD1222 dose. The sequence was collected from an adult who received the AZD1222 COVID-19 vaccine. This chain's CDR3 is CASSLESSGGYEKLFF. The CDR3 region has the DNA TGCGCCAGCAGCTTGGAAAGTTCGGGCGGTTACGAAAAACTGTTTTTT.